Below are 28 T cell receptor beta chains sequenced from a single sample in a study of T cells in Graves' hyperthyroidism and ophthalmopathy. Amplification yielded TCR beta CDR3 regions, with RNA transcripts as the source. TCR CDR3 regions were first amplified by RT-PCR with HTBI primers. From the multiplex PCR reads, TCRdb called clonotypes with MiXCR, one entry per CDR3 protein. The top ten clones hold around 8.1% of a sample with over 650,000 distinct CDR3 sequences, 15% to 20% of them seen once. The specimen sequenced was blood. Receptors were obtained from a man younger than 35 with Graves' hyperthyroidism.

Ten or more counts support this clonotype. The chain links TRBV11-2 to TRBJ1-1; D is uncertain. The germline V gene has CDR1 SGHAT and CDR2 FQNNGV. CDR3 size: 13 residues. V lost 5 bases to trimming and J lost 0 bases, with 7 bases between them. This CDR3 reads CASSRLLNTEAFF. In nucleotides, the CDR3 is TGTGCCAGCAGCCGCCTATTGAACACTGAAGCTTTCTTT.

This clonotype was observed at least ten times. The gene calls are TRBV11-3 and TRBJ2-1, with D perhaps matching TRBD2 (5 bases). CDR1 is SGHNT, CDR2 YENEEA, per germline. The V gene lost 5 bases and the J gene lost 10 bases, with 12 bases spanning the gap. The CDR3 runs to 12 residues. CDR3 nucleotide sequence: TGTGCCAGCAGCCCCGGGATCCAGGAGCAGTTCTTC. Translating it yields CASSPGIQEQFF. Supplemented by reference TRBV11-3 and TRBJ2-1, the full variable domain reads EAGVVQSPRYKIIEKKQPVAFWCNPISGHNTLYWYLQNLGQGPELLIRYENEEAVDDSQLPKDRFSAERLKGVDSTLKIQPAELGDSAVYLCASSPGIQEQFFGPGTRLTVL.

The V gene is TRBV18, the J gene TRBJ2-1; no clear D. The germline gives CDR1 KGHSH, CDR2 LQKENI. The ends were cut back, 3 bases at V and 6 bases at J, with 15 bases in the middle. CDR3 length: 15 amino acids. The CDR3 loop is CASSPPGRPRNEQFF. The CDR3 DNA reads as TGTGCCAGCTCACCTCCCGGGCGCCCCCGCAATGAGCAGTTCTTC.

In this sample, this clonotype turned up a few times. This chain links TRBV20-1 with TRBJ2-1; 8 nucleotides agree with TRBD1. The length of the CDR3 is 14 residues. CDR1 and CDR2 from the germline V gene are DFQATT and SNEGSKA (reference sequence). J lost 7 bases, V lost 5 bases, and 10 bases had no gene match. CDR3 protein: CSAEDRVTGNEQFF. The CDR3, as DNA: TGCAGTGCTGAGGACAGGGTAACGGGTAATGAGCAGTTCTTC.

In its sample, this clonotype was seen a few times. The CDR3 loop is CASRSTLNTEAFF. As DNA, the CDR3 is TGCGCCAGCAGGTCTACCTTAAACACTGAAGCTTTCTTT. This chain connects TRBV10-1 to TRBJ1-1; D gene ambiguous. V was trimmed by 6 bases and J by 2 bases, leaving 10 bases between them. Germline V gene lookup returns CDR1 WNHNN and CDR2 SYGVQD (reference sequence). The CDR3 spans 13 residues.

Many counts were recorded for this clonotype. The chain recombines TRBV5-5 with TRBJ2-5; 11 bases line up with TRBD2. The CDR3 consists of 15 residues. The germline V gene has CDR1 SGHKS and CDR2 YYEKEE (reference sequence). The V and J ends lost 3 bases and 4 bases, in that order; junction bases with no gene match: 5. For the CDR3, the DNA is TGTGCCAGCAGCTACGCCGGGACTAGCGGAGAGACCCAGTACTTC. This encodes CASSYAGTSGETQYF.

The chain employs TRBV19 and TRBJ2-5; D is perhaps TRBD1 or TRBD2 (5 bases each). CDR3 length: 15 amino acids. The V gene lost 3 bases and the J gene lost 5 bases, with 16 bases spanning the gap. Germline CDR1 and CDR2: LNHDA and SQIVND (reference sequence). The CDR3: CASSIRARRGETQYF. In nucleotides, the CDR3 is TGTGCCAGTAGTATCAGGGCCCGGAGAGGGGAGACCCAGTACTTC.

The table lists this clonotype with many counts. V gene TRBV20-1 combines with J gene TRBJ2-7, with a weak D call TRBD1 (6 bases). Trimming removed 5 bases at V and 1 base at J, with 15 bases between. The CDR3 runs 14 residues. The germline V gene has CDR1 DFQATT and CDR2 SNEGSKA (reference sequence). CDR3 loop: CSAEGRTASYEQYF. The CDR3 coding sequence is TGCAGTGCTGAGGGCCGGACAGCTTCCTACGAGCAGTACTTC.

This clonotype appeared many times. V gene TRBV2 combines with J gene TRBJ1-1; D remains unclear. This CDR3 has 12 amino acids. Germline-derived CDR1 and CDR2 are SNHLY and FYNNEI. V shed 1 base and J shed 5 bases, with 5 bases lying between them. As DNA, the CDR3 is TGTGCCAGCAGTGAAGAGAGGACTGAAGCTTTCTTT. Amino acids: CASSEERTEAFF.

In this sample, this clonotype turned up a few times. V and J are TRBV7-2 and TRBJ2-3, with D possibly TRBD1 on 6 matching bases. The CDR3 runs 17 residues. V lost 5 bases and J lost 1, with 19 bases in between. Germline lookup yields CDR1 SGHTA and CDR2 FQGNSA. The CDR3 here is CASSPQWNRAGTDTQYF. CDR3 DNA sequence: TGTGCCAGCAGCCCCCAGTGGAACAGGGCGGGCACAGATACGCAGTATTTT.

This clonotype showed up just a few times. The CDR3 coding sequence is TGTGCCAGCCGCAGTGGGACAGCGATTCCCGGGGCCAAAAACATTCAGTACTTC. It specifies CASRSGTAIPGAKNIQYF. The chain has TRBV27 and TRBJ2-4; 7 bases match TRBD1. The trim removed 8 bases at V and 1 base at J, leaving 17 bases unmatched. This CDR3 region has 18 residues. Germline V gene lookup returns CDR1 MNHEY and CDR2 SMNVEV (reference sequence).

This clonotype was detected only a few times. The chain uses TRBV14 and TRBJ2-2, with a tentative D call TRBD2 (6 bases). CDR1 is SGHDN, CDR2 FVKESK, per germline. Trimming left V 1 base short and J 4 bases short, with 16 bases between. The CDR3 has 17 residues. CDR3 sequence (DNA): TGTGCCAGCAGCCAAGCAGAAACTAGCACCCGCACCGGGGAGCTGTTTTTT. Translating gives CASSQAETSTRTGELFF.

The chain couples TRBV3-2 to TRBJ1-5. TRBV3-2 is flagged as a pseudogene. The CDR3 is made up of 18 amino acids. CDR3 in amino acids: CASSQDRGGVRGNQPQHF. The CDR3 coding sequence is TGTGCCAGCAGCCAAGATCGCGGGGGGGTAAGAGGCAATCAGCCCCAGCATTTT.

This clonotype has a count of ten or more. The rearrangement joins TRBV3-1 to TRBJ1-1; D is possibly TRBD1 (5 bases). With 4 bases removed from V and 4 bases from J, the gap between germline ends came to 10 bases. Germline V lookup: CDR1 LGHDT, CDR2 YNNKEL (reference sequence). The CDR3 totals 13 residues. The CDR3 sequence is CASSPDKGTEAFF. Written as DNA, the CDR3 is TGTGCCAGCAGCCCGGACAAGGGCACTGAAGCTTTCTTT.

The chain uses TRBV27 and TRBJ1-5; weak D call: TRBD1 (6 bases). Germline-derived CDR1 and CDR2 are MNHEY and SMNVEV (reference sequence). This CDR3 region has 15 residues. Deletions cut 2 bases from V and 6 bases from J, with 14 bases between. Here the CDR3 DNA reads TGTGCCAGCAGTTTAGTCGGGAGAGGGGGTCAGCCCCAGCATTTT. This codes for CASSLVGRGGQPQHF.

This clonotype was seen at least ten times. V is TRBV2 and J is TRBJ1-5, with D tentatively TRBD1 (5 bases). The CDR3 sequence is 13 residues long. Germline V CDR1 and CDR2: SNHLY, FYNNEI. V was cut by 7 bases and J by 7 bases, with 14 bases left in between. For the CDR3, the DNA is TGTGCCAGCAAGACAGAGAGGGAGCAGCCCCAGCATTTT. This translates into CASKTEREQPQHF.

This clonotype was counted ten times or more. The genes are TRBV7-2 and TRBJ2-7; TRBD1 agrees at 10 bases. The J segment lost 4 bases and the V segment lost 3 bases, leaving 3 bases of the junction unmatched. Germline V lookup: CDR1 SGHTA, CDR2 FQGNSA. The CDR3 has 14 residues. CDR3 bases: TGTGCCAGCAGCTTCGGGACAGGGGAGTACGAGCAGTACTTC. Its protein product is CASSFGTGEYEQYF.

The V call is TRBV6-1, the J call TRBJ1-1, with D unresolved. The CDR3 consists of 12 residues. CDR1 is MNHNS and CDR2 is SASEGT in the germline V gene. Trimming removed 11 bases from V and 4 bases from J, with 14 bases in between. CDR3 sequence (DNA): TGTGCCGCCTCAGAGGTGGGCACTGAAGCTTTCTTT. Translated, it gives CAASEVGTEAFF.

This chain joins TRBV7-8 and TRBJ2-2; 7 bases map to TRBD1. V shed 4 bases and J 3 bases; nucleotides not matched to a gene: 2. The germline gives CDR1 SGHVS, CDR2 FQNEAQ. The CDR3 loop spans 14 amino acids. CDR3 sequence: CASSWDSYTGELFF. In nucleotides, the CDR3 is TGTGCCAGCAGCTGGGACAGCTACACCGGGGAGCTGTTTTTT.

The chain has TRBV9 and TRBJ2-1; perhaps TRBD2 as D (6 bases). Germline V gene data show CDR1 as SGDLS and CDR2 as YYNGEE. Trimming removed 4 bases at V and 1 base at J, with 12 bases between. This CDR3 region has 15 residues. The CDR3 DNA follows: TGTGCCAGCAGCTCTGCGGGACTGTCCTACAATGAGCAGTTCTTC. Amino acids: CASSSAGLSYNEQFF.

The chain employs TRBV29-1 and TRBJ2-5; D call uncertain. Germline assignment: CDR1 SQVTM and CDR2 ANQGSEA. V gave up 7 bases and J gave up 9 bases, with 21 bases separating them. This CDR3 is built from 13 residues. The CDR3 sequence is CSAAPGGARAQYF. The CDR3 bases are TGCAGCGCCGCGCCCGGCGGTGCAAGGGCCCAGTACTTC.

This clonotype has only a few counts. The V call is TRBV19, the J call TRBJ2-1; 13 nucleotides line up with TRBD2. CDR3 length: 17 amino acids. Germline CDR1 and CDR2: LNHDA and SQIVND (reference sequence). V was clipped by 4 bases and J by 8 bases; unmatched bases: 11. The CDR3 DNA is TGTGCCAGTAGTACTGGACTAGCGGGAGCGTTTGTAGATGAGCAGTTCTTC. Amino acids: CASSTGLAGAFVDEQFF. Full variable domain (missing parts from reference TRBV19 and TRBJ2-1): DGGITQSPKYLFRKEGQNVTLSCEQNLNHDAMYWYRQDPGQGLRLIYYSQIVNDFQKGDIAEGYSVSREKKESFPLTVTSAQKNPTAFYLCASSTGLAGAFVDEQFFGPGTRLTVL.

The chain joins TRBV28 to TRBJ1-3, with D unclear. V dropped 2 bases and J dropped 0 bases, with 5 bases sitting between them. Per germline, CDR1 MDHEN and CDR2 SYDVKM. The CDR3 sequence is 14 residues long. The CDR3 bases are TGTGCCAGCAGTTTAGCCTACTCTGGAAACACCATATATTTT. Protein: CASSLAYSGNTIYF.

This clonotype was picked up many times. The CDR3 region is CASSPTQGYEQYF. The CDR3 DNA is TGTGCCAGCAGCCCTACACAGGGATACGAGCAGTACTTC. This sequence joins TRBV7-9 and TRBJ2-7; D may be TRBD1 (6 bases). CDR3 length: 13 amino acids. The V end was cut by 5 bases, the J end by 4 bases, with 12 bases between. CDR1 is SEHNR, CDR2 FQNEAQ, per germline (reference sequence). The full variable domain, its missing parts supplied by reference TRBV7-9 and TRBJ2-7, is DTGVSQNPRHKITKRGQNVTFRCDPISEHNRLYWYRQTLGQGPEFLTYFQNEAQLEKSRLLSDRFSAERPKGSFSTLEIQRTEQGDSAMYLCASSPTQGYEQYFGPGTRLTVT.

This CDR3 reads CAWSTGQGAGEQYF. The CDR3 DNA is TGTGCCTGGAGCACGGGACAGGGGGCGGGCGAGCAGTACTTC. The chain recombines TRBV30 with TRBJ2-7; 12 bases match TRBD1. The V and J ends lost 3 bases and 6 bases, in that order; junction bases with no gene match: 6. The CDR3 contains 14 residues. Germline V gives CDR1 GTSNPN, CDR2 SVGIG (reference sequence). Variable domain in full (rest from reference TRBV30 and TRBJ2-7): SQTIHQWPATLVQPVGSPLSLECTVEGTSNPNLYWYRQAAGRGLQLLFYSVGIGQISSEVPQNLSASRPQDRQFILSSKKLLLSDSGFYLCAWSTGQGAGEQYFGPGTRLTVT.

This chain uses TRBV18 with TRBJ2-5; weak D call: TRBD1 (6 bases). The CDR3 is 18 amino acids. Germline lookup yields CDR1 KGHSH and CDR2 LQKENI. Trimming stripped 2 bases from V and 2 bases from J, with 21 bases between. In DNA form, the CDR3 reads TGTGCCAGCTCACCATATCGTCCAGGGGTACTCCTTCAAGAGACCCAGTACTTC. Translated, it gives CASSPYRPGVLLQETQYF.

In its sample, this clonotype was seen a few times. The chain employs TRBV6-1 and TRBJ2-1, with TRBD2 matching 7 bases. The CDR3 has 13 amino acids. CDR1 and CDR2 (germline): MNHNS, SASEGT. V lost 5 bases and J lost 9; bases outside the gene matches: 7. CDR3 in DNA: TGTGCCAGCAGTCCGACCTTAGCGGGTGAGCAGTTCTTC. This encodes CASSPTLAGEQFF.

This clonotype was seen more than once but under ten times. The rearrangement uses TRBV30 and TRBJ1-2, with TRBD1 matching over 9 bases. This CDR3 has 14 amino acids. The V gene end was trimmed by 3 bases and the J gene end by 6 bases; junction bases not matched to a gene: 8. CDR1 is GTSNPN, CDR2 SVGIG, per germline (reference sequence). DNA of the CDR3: TGTGCCTGGAGCGGGGGACAGGGTCTCCATGGCTACACCTTC. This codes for CAWSGGQGLHGYTF.